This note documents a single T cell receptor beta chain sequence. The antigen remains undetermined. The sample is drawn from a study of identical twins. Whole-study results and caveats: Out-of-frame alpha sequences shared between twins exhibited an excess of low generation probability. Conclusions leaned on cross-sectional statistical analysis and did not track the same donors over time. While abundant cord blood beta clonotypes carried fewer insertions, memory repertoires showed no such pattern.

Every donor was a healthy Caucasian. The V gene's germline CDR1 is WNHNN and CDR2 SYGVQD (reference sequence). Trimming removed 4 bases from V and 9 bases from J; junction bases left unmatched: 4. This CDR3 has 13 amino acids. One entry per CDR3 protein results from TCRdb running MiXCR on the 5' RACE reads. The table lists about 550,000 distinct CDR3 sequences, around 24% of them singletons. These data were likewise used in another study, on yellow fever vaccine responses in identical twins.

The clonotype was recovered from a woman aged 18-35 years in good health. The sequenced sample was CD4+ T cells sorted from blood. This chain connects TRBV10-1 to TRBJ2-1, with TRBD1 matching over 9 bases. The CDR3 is CASSGQGGAEQFF. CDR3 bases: TGCGCCAGCAGTGGACAGGGGGGCGCTGAGCAGTTCTTC.